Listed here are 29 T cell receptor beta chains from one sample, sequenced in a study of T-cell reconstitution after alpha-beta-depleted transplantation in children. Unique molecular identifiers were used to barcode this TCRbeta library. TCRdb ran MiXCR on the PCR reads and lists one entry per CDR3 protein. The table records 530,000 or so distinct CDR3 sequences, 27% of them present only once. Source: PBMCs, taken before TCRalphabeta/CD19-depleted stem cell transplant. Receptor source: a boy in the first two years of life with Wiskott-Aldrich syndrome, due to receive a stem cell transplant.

The CDR3 here is CASSEGTAGTGFYEQYF. In DNA form, the CDR3 reads TGTGCCAGCAGTGAAGGGACTGCCGGGACAGGGTTTTACGAGCAGTACTTC. The V call is TRBV2, the J call TRBJ2-7, with 9 nucleotides matching TRBD1. This CDR3 is 17 amino acids long. V was clipped by 1 base and J by 4 bases; unmatched bases: 11. CDR1 and CDR2 (germline): SNHLY, FYNNEI.

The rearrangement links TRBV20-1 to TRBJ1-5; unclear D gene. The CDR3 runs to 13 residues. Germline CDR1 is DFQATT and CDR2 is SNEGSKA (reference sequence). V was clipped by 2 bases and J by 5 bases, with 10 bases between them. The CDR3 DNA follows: TGCAGTGCTAGATTTGGGATCTATCAGCCCCAGCATTTT. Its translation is CSARFGIYQPQHF.

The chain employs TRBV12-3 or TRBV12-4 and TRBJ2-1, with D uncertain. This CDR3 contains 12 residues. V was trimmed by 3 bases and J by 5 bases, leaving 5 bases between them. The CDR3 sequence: CASSFLHNEQFF. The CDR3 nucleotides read TGTGCCAGCAGTTTCCTACACAATGAGCAGTTCTTC.

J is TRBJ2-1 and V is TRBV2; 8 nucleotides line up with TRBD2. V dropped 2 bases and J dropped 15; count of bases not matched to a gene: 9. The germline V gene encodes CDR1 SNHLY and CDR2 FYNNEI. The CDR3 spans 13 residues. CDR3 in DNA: TGTGCCAGCAGTGAAATAACCGGGACTAGGGGGTTCTTC. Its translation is CASSEITGTRGFF.

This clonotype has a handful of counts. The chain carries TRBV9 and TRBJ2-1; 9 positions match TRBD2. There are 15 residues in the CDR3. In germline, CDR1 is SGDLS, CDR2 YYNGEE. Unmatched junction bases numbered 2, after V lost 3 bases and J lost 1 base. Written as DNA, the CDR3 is TGTGCCAGCAGCGGAAGCGGGAGGTCCTACAATGAGCAGTTCTTC. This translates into CASSGSGRSYNEQFF.

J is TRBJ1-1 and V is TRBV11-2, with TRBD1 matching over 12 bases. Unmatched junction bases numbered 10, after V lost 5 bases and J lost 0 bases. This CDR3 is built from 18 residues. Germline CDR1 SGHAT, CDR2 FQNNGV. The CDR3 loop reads CASSPVPGTGGMNTEAFF. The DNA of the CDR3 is TGTGCCAGCAGCCCCGTTCCCGGGACAGGGGGCATGAACACTGAAGCTTTCTTT.

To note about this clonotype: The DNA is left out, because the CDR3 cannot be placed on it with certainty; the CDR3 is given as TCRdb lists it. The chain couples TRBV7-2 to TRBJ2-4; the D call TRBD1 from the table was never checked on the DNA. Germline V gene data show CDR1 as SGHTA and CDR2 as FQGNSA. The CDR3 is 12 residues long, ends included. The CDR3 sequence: CASSFGVGAANF.

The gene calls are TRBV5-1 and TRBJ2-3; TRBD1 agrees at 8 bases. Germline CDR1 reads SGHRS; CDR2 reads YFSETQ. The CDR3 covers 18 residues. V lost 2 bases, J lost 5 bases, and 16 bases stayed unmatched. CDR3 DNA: TGCGCCAGCAGCTTTTCGGGCAGGGGGCGTATCGGGAGAGATACGCAGTATTTT. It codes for CASSFSGRGRIGRDTQYF. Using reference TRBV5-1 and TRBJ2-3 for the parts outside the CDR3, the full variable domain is KAGVTQTPRYLIKTRGQQVTLSCSPISGHRSVSWYQQTPGQGLQFLFEYFSETQRNKGNFPGRFSGRQFSNSRSEMNVSTLELGDSALYLCASSFSGRGRIGRDTQYFGPGTRLTVL.

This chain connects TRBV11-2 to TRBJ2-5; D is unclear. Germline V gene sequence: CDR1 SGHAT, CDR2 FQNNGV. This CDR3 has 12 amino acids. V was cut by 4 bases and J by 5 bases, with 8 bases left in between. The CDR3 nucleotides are TGTGCCAGCAGCTCCCCGGCGGAGACCCAGTACTTC. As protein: CASSSPAETQYF.

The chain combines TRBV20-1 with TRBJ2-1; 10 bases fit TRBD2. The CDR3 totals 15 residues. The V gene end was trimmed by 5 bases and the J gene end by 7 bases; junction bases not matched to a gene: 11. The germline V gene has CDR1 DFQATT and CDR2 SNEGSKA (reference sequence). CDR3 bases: TGCAGTGCTGGCGGTGGGGCTAGCGGGGGAAATGAGCAGTTCTTC. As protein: CSAGGGASGGNEQFF.

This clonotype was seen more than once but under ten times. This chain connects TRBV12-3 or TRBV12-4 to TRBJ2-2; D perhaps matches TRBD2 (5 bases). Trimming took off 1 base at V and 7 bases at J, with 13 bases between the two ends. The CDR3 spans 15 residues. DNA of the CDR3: TGTGCCAGCAGTTTAGGCGATCGGGGTGGCGGGGAGCTGTTTTTT. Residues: CASSLGDRGGGELFF.

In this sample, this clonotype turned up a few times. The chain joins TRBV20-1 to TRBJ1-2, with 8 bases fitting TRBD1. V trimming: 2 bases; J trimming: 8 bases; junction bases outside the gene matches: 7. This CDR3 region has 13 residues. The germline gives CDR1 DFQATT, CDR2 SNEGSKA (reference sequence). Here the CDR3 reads CSARQPTGDGYTF. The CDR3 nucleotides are TGCAGTGCTAGACAACCGACAGGGGACGGCTACACCTTC.

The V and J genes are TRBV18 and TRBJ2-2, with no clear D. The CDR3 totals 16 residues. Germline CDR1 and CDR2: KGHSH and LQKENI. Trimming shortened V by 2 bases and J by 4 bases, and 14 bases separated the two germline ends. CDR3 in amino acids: CASSPYQSGLTGELFF. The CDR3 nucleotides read TGTGCCAGCTCACCATACCAATCCGGCCTCACCGGGGAGCTGTTTTTT.

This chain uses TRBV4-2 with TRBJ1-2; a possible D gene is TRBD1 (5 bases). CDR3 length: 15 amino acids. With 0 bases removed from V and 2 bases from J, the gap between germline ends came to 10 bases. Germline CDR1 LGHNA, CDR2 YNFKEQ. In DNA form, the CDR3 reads TGTGCCAGCAGCCAAGAACGGGGGGAGAACTATGGCTACACCTTC. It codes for CASSQERGENYGYTF.

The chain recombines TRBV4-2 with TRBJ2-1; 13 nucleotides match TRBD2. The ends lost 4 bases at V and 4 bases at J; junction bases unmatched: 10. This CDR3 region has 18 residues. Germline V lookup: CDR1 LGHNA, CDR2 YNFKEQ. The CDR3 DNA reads TGTGCCAGCAGCCCCGGGACTAGCGGGAAAACTCTATACAATGAGCAGTTCTTC. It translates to CASSPGTSGKTLYNEQFF.

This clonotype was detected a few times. The CDR3 region has the DNA TGTGCCAGCAGTCAGAGGTCAGATACGCAGTATTTT. Amino acid sequence: CASSQRSDTQYF. The chain combines TRBV28 with TRBJ2-3; D is uncertain. The CDR3 runs to 12 residues. V lost 5 bases, J lost 4 bases, and 7 bases lay in between. Germline V gene lookup returns CDR1 MDHEN and CDR2 SYDVKM.

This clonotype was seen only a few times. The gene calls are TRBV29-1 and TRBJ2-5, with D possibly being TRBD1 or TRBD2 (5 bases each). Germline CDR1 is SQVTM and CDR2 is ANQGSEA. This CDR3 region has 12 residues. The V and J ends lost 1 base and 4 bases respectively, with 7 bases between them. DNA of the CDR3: TGCAGCGTTGAAGTGGGGGTAGAGACCCAGTACTTC. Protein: CSVEVGVETQYF.

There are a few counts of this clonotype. The CDR3 bases are TGTGCCAGCAGTTTAAACCCAGGGACCTACTCTGGGGCCAACGTCCTGACTTTC. Protein product: CASSLNPGTYSGANVLTF. The genes are TRBV27 and TRBJ2-6, with D perhaps matching TRBD1 or TRBD2 (5 bases each). V was shortened by 2 bases and J by 0 bases, with 14 bases between the two germline ends. Germline CDR1 and CDR2: MNHEY and SMNVEV (reference sequence). The CDR3 extends over 18 amino acids. Full variable domain (remainder filled in from reference TRBV27 and TRBJ2-6): EAQVTQNPRYLITVTGKKLTVTCSQNMNHEYMSWYRQDPGLGLRQIYYSMNVEVTDKGDVPEGYKVSRKEKRNFPLILESPSPNQTSLYFCASSLNPGTYSGANVLTFGAGSRLTVL.

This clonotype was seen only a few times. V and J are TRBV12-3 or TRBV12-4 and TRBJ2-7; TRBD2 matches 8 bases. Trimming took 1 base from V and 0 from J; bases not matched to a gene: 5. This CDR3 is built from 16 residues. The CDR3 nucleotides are TGTGCCAGCAGTTTAGTCTCGGGAGGGCCCTCCTACGAGCAGTACTTC. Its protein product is CASSLVSGGPSYEQYF.

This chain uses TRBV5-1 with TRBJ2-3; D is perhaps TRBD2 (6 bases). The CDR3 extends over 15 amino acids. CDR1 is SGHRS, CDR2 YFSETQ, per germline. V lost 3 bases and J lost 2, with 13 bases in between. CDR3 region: CASSWGDSTTDTQYF. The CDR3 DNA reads TGCGCCAGCAGCTGGGGGGACTCGACCACAGATACGCAGTATTTT.

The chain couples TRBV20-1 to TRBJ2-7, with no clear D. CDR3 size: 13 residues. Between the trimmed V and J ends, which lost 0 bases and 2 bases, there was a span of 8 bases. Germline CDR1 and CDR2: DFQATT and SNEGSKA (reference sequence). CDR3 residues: CSARDIRTYEQYF. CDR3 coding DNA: TGCAGTGCTAGAGATATCCGTACCTACGAGCAGTACTTC.

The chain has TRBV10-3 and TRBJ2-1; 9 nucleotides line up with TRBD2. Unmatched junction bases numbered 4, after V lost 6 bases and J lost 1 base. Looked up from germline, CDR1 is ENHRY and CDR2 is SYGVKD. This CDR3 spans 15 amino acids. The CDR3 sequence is CAIRGSGRSYNEQFF. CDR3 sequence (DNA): TGTGCCATCAGGGGTAGCGGGAGATCCTACAATGAGCAGTTCTTC.

The chain's CDR3 is CASSFKTLDNEQFF. Written as DNA, the CDR3 is TGCGCCAGCAGCTTCAAAACTTTGGACAATGAGCAGTTCTTC. This chain links TRBV5-1 with TRBJ2-1; no clear D gene. The germline V gene encodes CDR1 SGHRS and CDR2 YFSETQ. The CDR3 runs 14 residues. Trimming left V 2 bases short and J 5 bases short, with 11 bases between.

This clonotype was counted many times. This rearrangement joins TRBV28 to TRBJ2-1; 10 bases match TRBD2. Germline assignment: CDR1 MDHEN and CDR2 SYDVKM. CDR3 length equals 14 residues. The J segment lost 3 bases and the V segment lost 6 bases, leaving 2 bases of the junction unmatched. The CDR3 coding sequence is TGTGCCAGCAGAGGACTAGCGGTCTACAATGAGCAGTTCTTC. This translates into CASRGLAVYNEQFF.

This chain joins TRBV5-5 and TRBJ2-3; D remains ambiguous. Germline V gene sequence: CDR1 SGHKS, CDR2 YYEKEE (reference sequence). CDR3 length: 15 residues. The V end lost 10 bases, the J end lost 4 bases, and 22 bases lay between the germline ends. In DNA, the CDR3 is TGTGCCGGCCACCGCGGCGACCACCTGCCAGATACGCAGTATTTT. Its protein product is CAGHRGDHLPDTQYF. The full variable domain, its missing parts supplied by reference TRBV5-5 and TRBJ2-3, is DAGVTQSPTHLIKTRGQQVTLRCSPISGHKSVSWYQQVLGQGPQFIFQYYEKEERGRGNFPDRFSARQFPNYSSELNVNALLLGDSALYLCAGHRGDHLPDTQYFGPGTRLTVL.

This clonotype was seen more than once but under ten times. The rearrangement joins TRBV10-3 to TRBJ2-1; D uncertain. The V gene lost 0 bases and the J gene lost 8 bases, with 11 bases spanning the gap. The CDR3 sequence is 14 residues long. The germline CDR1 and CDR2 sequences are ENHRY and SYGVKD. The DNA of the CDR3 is TGTGCCATCAGTGAGTCGAAGAGCATAGATGAGCAGTTCTTC. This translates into CAISESKSIDEQFF.

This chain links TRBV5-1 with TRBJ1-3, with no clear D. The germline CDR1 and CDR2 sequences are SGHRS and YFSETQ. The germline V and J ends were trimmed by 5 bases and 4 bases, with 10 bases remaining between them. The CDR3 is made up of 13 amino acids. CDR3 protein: CASRTSWGNTIYF. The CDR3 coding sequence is TGCGCCAGCAGGACAAGCTGGGGAAACACCATATATTTT.

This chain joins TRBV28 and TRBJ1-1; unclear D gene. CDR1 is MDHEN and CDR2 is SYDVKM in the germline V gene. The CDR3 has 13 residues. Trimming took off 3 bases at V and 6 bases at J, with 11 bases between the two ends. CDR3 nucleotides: TGTGCCAGCAGTTTGGTCCCGGCTTCTGAAGCTTTCTTT. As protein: CASSLVPASEAFF.

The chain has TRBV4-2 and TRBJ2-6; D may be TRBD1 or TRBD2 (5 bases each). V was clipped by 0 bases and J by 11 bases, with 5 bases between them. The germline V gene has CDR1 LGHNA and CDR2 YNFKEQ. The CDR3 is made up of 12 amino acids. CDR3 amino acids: CASSQEGDVLTF. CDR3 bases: TGTGCCAGCAGCCAAGAGGGGGACGTCCTGACTTTC.